A single sample gave rise to the 27 T cell receptor beta chains below, sequenced in a study of blood T cell repertoires in COVID-19. Sequenced by immunoSEQ multiplex PCR; TCRdb stores in-frame clones only, minus some. The table shows about 120,000 clones, with 88% occurring only once. Sequencing was carried out using peripheral blood. Source of these receptors: a man between 45 and 60 years old with acute or convalescent COVID-19.

The rearrangement joins TRBV6-5 to TRBJ2-7; 7 nucleotides align to TRBD1. The germline CDR1 and CDR2 sequences are MNHEY and SVGAGI. V gave up 6 bases and J gave up 2 bases; unmatched junction bases: 7. The CDR3 loop spans 14 amino acids. CDR3 sequence reads: CASRRQGNPYEQYF. The CDR3 nucleotides are TGTGCCAGCAGGCGACAGGGTAATCCCTACGAGCAGTACTTC.

This clone has only a few counts. The rearrangement uses TRBV9 and TRBJ2-7; 14 bases align to TRBD2. The CDR3 contains 19 residues. Germline CDR1 SGDLS, CDR2 YYNGEE. The trim removed 0 bases at V and 2 bases at J, leaving 10 bases unmatched. Here the CDR3 reads CASSVDTPGLAGEAYEQYF. The CDR3 bases are TGTGCCAGCAGCGTAGACACACCGGGACTAGCGGGAGAGGCCTACGAGCAGTACTTC.

This sequence joins TRBV11-2 and TRBJ1-2; maybe TRBD1 (5 bases). Per the germline V gene, CDR1 is SGHAT and CDR2 is FQNNGV. Trimming took off 3 bases at V and 4 bases at J, with 15 bases between the two ends. The CDR3 contains 15 residues. The CDR3 sequence is CASSLKDTDFYGYTF. DNA for the CDR3: TGTGCCAGCAGCTTGAAGGACACGGATTTCTATGGCTACACCTTC. Using reference TRBV11-2 and TRBJ1-2 for the parts outside the CDR3, the full variable domain is EAGVAQSPRYKIIEKRQSVAFWCNPISGHATLYWYQQILGQGPKLLIQFQNNGVVDDSQLPKDRFSAERLKGVDSTLKIQPAKLEDSAVYLCASSLKDTDFYGYTFGSGTRLTVV.

This clone came up many times. J is TRBJ2-3 and V is TRBV6-6; possibly TRBD1 for D (5 bases). This CDR3 is built from 16 residues. Trimming took 2 bases from V and 3 from J, leaving 15 bases between them. Germline values: CDR1 MNHNY, CDR2 SVGAGI (reference sequence). The CDR3 sequence is CASSYLPPRATDTQYF. CDR3 sequence (DNA): TGTGCCAGCAGTTACCTTCCTCCCAGGGCGACAGATACGCAGTATTTT.

This chain connects TRBV5-4 to TRBJ2-7; 7 bases match TRBD2. Trimming removed 4 bases from V and 7 bases from J; junction bases left unmatched: 14. The CDR3 has 15 residues. The germline V gene has CDR1 SGHNT and CDR2 YYREEE (reference sequence). For the CDR3, the DNA is TGTGCCAGCAGCACGAGCGGGGTCGGTGGGGGGGAGCAGTACTTC. Protein: CASSTSGVGGGEQYF.

The rearrangement joins TRBV7-6 to TRBJ2-3, with D maybe TRBD2 (5 bases). V lost 0 bases to trimming and J lost 5 bases, with 15 bases between them. This CDR3 spans 16 amino acids. Germline V gene sequence: CDR1 SGHVS, CDR2 FNYEAQ. The CDR3 is CASSLAWAGERDTQYF. Here the CDR3 DNA reads TGTGCCAGCAGCTTAGCGTGGGCCGGGGAGAGAGATACGCAGTATTTT.

V is TRBV7-5 and J is TRBJ1-1; the D segment call TRBD1 is taken from the table without a DNA check. TRBV7-5 is designated a pseudogene. This CDR3 has 11 amino acids. CDR3 coding DNA: TGTGCCAGAAGCTTAGCAATGGAAGCTTTCTTT. It encodes CARSLAMEAFF.

The chain carries TRBV9 and TRBJ1-2; D uncertain. V lost 4 bases, J lost 4 bases, and 11 bases lay in between. This CDR3 region has 13 residues. Germline V lookup: CDR1 SGDLS, CDR2 YYNGEE. CDR3 coding DNA: TGTGCCAGCAGCTTCCCGGGAGGCTATGGCTACACCTTC. Translated, it gives CASSFPGGYGYTF.

This chain connects TRBV6-1 to TRBJ2-1; D unresolved. Trimming removed 1 base from V and 11 bases from J, with 9 bases in between. The CDR3 contains 12 residues. CDR1 and CDR2 (germline): MNHNS, SASEGT. This chain's CDR3 is CASSEGADKQFF. For the CDR3, the DNA is TGTGCCAGCAGTGAAGGGGCAGATAAGCAGTTCTTC.

The chain carries TRBV6-4 and TRBJ2-7, with D perhaps matching TRBD1 (5 bases). The CDR3 runs to 15 residues. Trimming shortened V by 6 bases and J by 7 bases, and 22 bases separated the two germline ends. The germline V gene has CDR1 MRHNA and CDR2 SNTAGT. The CDR3 DNA reads as TGTGCCAGCAGCGCCAGTAAGGGGCGCCCCCATGAGCAGTACTTC. Amino acids: CASSASKGRPHEQYF.

The chain has TRBV6-5 and TRBJ2-1, with D possibly TRBD2 on 6 matching bases. The germline CDR1 and CDR2 sequences are MNHEY and SVGAGI. The CDR3 sequence is 15 residues long. Trimming cost V 2 bases and J 6 bases, with 14 bases left between them. CDR3 amino acids: CASSYPWGLGNEQFF. The CDR3, as DNA: TGTGCCAGCAGTTACCCCTGGGGACTGGGCAATGAGCAGTTCTTC.

The chain combines TRBV19 with TRBJ2-7; D ambiguous. CDR1 is LNHDA and CDR2 is SQIVND in the germline V gene (reference sequence). The CDR3 is 11 amino acids. V lost 2 bases and J lost 6, with 5 bases in between. In nucleotides, the CDR3 is TGTGCCAGTAGTATATACAGCGAGCAGTACTTC. Translated: CASSIYSEQYF.

The J gene is TRBJ1-1, the V gene TRBV30, with D unresolved. This CDR3 contains 12 residues. Looked up from germline, CDR1 is GTSNPN and CDR2 is SVGIG (reference sequence). Trimming took 2 bases from V and 1 from J, leaving 5 bases between them. The DNA of the CDR3 is TGTGCCTGGAGTCAGTCGAACACTGAAGCTTTCTTT. It codes for CAWSQSNTEAFF.

The V call is TRBV19, the J call TRBJ1-1, with D uncertain. CDR3 length equals 12 residues. V dropped 3 bases and J dropped 10 bases, with 12 bases sitting between them. Germline V gives CDR1 LNHDA, CDR2 SQIVND (reference sequence). The CDR3 DNA reads as TGTGCCAGTAGTATTGGAGGTAGCGGAGCTTTCTTT. Its translation is CASSIGGSGAFF.

The chain recombines TRBV2 with TRBJ2-1; weak D call: TRBD2 (5 bases). CDR3 length: 12 residues. V was cut by 5 bases and J by 7 bases, with 9 bases left in between. Germline V gives CDR1 SNHLY, CDR2 FYNNEI. The CDR3 coding sequence is TGTGCCAGCAGTCAGACTACTAATGAGCAGTTCTTC. It translates to CASSQTTNEQFF.

This chain connects TRBV21-1 to TRBJ2-5; whether TRBD2, the table's D call, matches the DNA was not checked. TRBV21-1 is classified as a pseudogene. This CDR3 contains 17 residues. This chain's CDR3 is CASSKVRPAGHQETQYF. DNA for the CDR3: TGTGCCAGCAGCAAAGTACGACCAGCGGGGCACCAAGAGACCCAGTACTTC.

The chain couples TRBV7-2 to TRBJ2-5, with 12 bases fitting TRBD2. The CDR3 spans 17 residues. CDR1 and CDR2 (germline): SGHTA, FQGNSA. V shed 1 base, J shed 5 bases, and the junction held 8 bases outside the gene matches. This chain's CDR3 is CASSLGQTSGRGETQYF. The CDR3 nucleotides are TGTGCCAGCAGCTTAGGGCAGACTAGCGGGAGAGGCGAGACCCAGTACTTC.

The V call is TRBV12-3 or TRBV12-4, the J call TRBJ2-3; no clear D. V was clipped by 8 bases and J by 1 base, with 10 bases between them. CDR3 length equals 13 residues. CDR3 DNA sequence: TGTGCCAGCTGGGTGAGCGGCACAGATACGCAGTATTTT. Translation gives CASWVSGTDTQYF.

The rearrangement links TRBV18 to TRBJ2-5, with 16 bases aligning to TRBD2. Germline CDR1 and CDR2: KGHSH and LQKENI. With V trimmed by 3 bases and J by 1 base, 2 bases remained unmatched. The CDR3 spans 17 residues. DNA for the CDR3: TGTGCCAGCTCACCGGGACTAGCGGGAGGGTTCCAAGAGACCCAGTACTTC. Its protein product is CASSPGLAGGFQETQYF.

The chain couples TRBV19 to TRBJ2-5; TRBD2 aligns across 8 bases. The V gene's germline CDR1 is LNHDA and CDR2 SQIVND (reference sequence). This CDR3 spans 13 amino acids. V was clipped by 5 bases and J by 4 bases; unmatched bases: 3. CDR3 bases: TGTGCCAGTAGTTTCGGGACTAGAGAGACCCAGTACTTC. It encodes CASSFGTRETQYF.

The chain joins TRBV3-1 (or the pseudogene TRBV3-2) to TRBJ2-3; 8 bases agree with TRBD1. CDR1 LGHDT and CDR2 YNNKEL come from the germline V gene (reference sequence). V lost 1 base, J lost 2 bases, and 2 bases stayed unmatched. The CDR3 has 15 residues. The CDR3 sequence: CASSQAQGATDTQYF. The CDR3, as DNA: TGTGCCAGCAGCCAAGCGCAGGGGGCCACAGATACGCAGTATTTT.

The chain couples TRBV5-1 to TRBJ1-1; 7 nucleotides line up with TRBD1. This CDR3 is 13 amino acids long. Germline loops: CDR1 SGHRS, CDR2 YFSETQ. Losses at the gene ends were 1 base for V and 4 bases for J; bases not matched to a gene: 1. This CDR3 reads CASSLTGVTEAFF. The CDR3 region has the DNA TGCGCCAGCAGCTTGACAGGGGTCACTGAAGCTTTCTTT.

The rearrangement links TRBV5-1 to TRBJ2-1; 9 positions agree with TRBD1. With V trimmed by 6 bases and J by 3 bases, 7 bases remained unmatched. This CDR3 has 15 residues. CDR1 and CDR2 (germline): SGHRS, YFSETQ. CDR3 loop: CASTVQGALYNEQFF. The DNA for the CDR3 is TGCGCCAGCACTGTACAGGGGGCCCTCTACAATGAGCAGTTCTTC.

The rearrangement links TRBV5-1 to TRBJ1-1; TRBD1 agrees at 10 bases. The junction had 6 bases not matched to a gene; V was cut back by 4 bases and J by 0 bases. The CDR3 runs 16 residues. In germline, CDR1 is SGHRS, CDR2 YFSETQ. The CDR3 spells CASSLGGQGMNTEAFF. Here the CDR3 DNA reads TGCGCCAGCAGCCTTGGGGGACAGGGGATGAACACTGAAGCTTTCTTT. Supplemented by reference TRBV5-1 and TRBJ1-1, the full variable domain reads KAGVTQTPRYLIKTRGQQVTLSCSPISGHRSVSWYQQTPGQGLQFLFEYFSETQRNKGNFPGRFSGRQFSNSRSEMNVSTLELGDSALYLCASSLGGQGMNTEAFFGQGTRLTVV.

This chain links TRBV14 with TRBJ2-6; 7 bases line up with TRBD1. The length of the CDR3 is 19 residues. The V gene end was trimmed by 2 bases and the J gene end by 1 base; junction bases not matched to a gene: 11. Germline V gene data show CDR1 as SGHDN and CDR2 as FVKESK. The CDR3 loop is CASSQSSWTGGSGANVLTF. The DNA for the CDR3 is TGTGCCAGCAGCCAAAGTAGCTGGACAGGAGGATCTGGGGCCAACGTCCTGACTTTC.

Here the CDR3 reads CASSEPGQKAFF. The CDR3 nucleotides are TGTGCCAGCAGTGAGCCGGGACAGAAAGCTTTCTTT. The rearrangement joins TRBV6-2 or TRBV6-3 to TRBJ1-1; TRBD1 agrees at 7 bases. CDR1 MNHEY and CDR2 SVGEGT come from the germline V gene. V shed 5 bases and J 9 bases; nucleotides not matched to a gene: 6. This CDR3 spans 12 amino acids.

The V and J genes are TRBV7-9 and TRBJ1-3, with 8 bases matching TRBD1. The CDR3 has 15 residues. V was clipped by 3 bases and J by 3 bases; unmatched bases: 4. CDR1 SEHNR and CDR2 FQNEAQ come from the germline V gene (reference sequence). Here the CDR3 reads CASSLGGQGGNTIYF. The CDR3 DNA reads TGTGCCAGCAGCTTGGGCGGACAGGGTGGAAACACCATATATTTT.